The 14 T cell receptor beta chains below all came from one sample that was sequenced in a study of cytomegalovirus exposure and HLA in healthy donors. Using immunoSEQ multiplex PCR, the repertoire was profiled, and TCRdb retains in-frame clones only, with some absent. The sample has approximately 270,000 clones; 87% are singletons. The source material was PBMCs. These receptors all come from a man aged 18 to 30 in good health and CMV-seropositive.

V gene TRBV30 combines with J gene TRBJ2-1, with 9 bases matching TRBD2. The V and J ends lost 2 bases and 2 bases, in that order; junction bases with no gene match: 7. This CDR3 has 16 amino acids. Germline values: CDR1 GTSNPN, CDR2 SVGIG (reference sequence). The CDR3 loop reads CAWSLAGASTYNEQFF. The CDR3 DNA reads as TGTGCCTGGAGTTTAGCGGGGGCCTCTACCTACAATGAGCAGTTCTTC. The full variable domain, with the rest looked up from reference TRBV30 and TRBJ2-1, is SQTIHQWPATLVQPVGSPLSLECTVEGTSNPNLYWYRQAAGRGLQLLFYSVGIGQISSEVPQNLSASRPQDRQFILSSKKLLLSDSGFYLCAWSLAGASTYNEQFFGPGTRLTVL.

CDR3 DNA: TGCAGCGTTGAAGGACACTTCTCCTACAATGAGCAGTTCTTC. This codes for CSVEGHFSYNEQFF. V usage is TRBV29-1 and J usage is TRBJ2-1; no firm D call. V lost 1 base, J lost 0 bases, and 7 bases lay in between. The CDR3 length is 14 residues. Germline CDR1 and CDR2: SQVTM and ANQGSEA.

As DNA, the CDR3 is TGTGCCAGCAGTTACTCGCGGTCGGGCAATCAGCCCCAGCATTTT. This translates into CASSYSRSGNQPQHF. This chain joins TRBV6-6 and TRBJ1-5; no firm D call. Germline V CDR1 and CDR2: MNHNY, SVGAGI (reference sequence). Trimming pared 0 bases from V and 2 bases from J, leaving 8 bases between. This CDR3 contains 15 residues.

The gene calls are TRBV5-1 and TRBJ1-5; 8 nucleotides line up with TRBD1. The CDR3 is 14 amino acids. V lost 4 bases, J lost 5 bases, and 5 bases stayed unmatched. Germline V gene lookup returns CDR1 SGHRS and CDR2 YFSETQ. CDR3: CASSLTGEDQPQHF. The CDR3 DNA sequence: TGCGCCAGCAGCCTGACAGGGGAGGATCAGCCCCAGCATTTT.

The chain carries TRBV4-1 and TRBJ1-5; TRBD1 agrees at 7 bases. The V gene end was trimmed by 4 bases and the J gene end by 7 bases; junction bases not matched to a gene: 13. Per germline, CDR1 MGHRA and CDR2 YSYEKL. The CDR3 sequence is 16 residues long. This CDR3 is CASSRYLRTGGQPQHF. The CDR3 nucleotides are TGCGCCAGCAGCCGCTACCTACGGACAGGCGGGCAGCCCCAGCATTTT.

The V gene is TRBV7-2, the J gene TRBJ2-7; D is undetermined. The germline gives CDR1 SGHTA, CDR2 FQGNSA. The CDR3 length is 13 residues. V lost 0 bases to trimming and J lost 2 bases, with 5 bases between them. CDR3 loop: CASSLAFPYEQYF. The CDR3, as DNA: TGTGCCAGCAGCTTAGCATTTCCCTACGAGCAGTACTTC.

The rearrangement links TRBV7-9 to TRBJ2-1; no definite D call. The CDR3 is 12 residues long. CDR1 SEHNR and CDR2 FQNEAQ come from the germline V gene (reference sequence). Trimming took off 5 bases at V and 4 bases at J, with 6 bases between the two ends. The CDR3 here is CASSLLYNEQFF. The CDR3 DNA sequence: TGTGCCAGCAGCCTACTTTACAATGAGCAGTTCTTC.

The chain links TRBV9 to TRBJ2-2, with D perhaps TRBD1 (5 bases). The length of the CDR3 is 14 residues. Deletions cut 3 bases from V and 3 bases from J, with 9 bases between. The germline CDR1 and CDR2 sequences are SGDLS and YYNGEE. As DNA, the CDR3 is TGTGCCAGCAGCGCTCGACAGTACACCGGGGAGCTGTTTTTT. It codes for CASSARQYTGELFF.

The chain employs TRBV4-1 and TRBJ2-7; D is unresolved. V lost 0 bases and J lost 3, with 12 bases in between. The germline V gene encodes CDR1 MGHRA and CDR2 YSYEKL. The CDR3 is 15 residues long. The CDR3 DNA reads as TGCGCCAGCAGCCAAGATTCCGGGCCTAACTACGAGCAGTACTTC. It is translated as CASSQDSGPNYEQYF.

This clone was seen just once. The chain is built from TRBV28 and TRBJ1-4; D call uncertain. Germline V gene data show CDR1 as MDHEN and CDR2 as SYDVKM. Trimming took off 4 bases at V and 6 bases at J, with 9 bases between the two ends. The CDR3 totals 13 residues. The CDR3 DNA reads TGTGCCAGCAGTTCCCCGTCCTATGAAAAACTGTTTTTT. Residues: CASSSPSYEKLFF.

V usage is TRBV28 and J usage is TRBJ1-2, with D possibly being TRBD1 (5 bases). Between the trimmed V and J ends, which lost 7 bases and 3 bases, there was a span of 12 bases. The CDR3 length is 13 residues. The germline V gene encodes CDR1 MDHEN and CDR2 SYDVKM. CDR3 DNA: TGTGCCAGCACCATGGGACTACACTATGGCTACACCTTC. It encodes CASTMGLHYGYTF.

The V gene is TRBV28, the J gene TRBJ2-7, with D tentatively TRBD2 (6 bases). Trimming stripped 5 bases from V and 4 bases from J, with 15 bases between. The CDR3 length is 14 residues. Germline V gene data show CDR1 as MDHEN and CDR2 as SYDVKM. CDR3 loop: CASSPLSGFYEQYF. CDR3 nucleotides: TGTGCCAGCAGTCCACTTAGCGGATTTTACGAGCAGTACTTC.

The V gene is TRBV2, the J gene TRBJ1-1, with D unclear. The CDR3 loop spans 14 amino acids. V lost 4 bases and J lost 0, with 9 bases in between. From germline, CDR1 is SNHLY and CDR2 FYNNEI. As DNA, the CDR3 is TGTGCCAGCAGTGGTGGTCGATTGAACACTGAAGCTTTCTTT. Its translation: CASSGGRLNTEAFF.

The chain joins TRBV19 to TRBJ2-3; tentatively, D is TRBD1 or TRBD2 (5 bases each). V gave up 4 bases and J gave up 10 bases, with 24 bases separating them. CDR3 length: 16 amino acids. The germline gives CDR1 LNHDA, CDR2 SQIVND (reference sequence). CDR3 amino acids: CASSNPGAFQALAQYF. The CDR3 DNA follows: TGTGCCAGTAGTAACCCCGGGGCATTTCAGGCTCTGGCGCAGTATTTT.